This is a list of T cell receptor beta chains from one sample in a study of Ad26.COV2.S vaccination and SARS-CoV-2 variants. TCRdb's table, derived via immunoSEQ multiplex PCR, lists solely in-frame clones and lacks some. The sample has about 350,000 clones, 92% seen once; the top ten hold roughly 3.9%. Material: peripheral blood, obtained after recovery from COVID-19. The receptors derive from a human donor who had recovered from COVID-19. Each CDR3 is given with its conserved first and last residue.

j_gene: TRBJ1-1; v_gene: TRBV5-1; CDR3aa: CASSLEGLLVRNTEAFF
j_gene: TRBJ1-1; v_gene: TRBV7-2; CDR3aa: CASSSFTGGGTEAFF
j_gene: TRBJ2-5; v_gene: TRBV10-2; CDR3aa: CASALGTSGGVRETQYF
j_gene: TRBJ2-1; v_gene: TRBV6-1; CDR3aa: CASREGTGDYNEQFF
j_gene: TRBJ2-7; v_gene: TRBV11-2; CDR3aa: CASSDGGRGNSYEQYF
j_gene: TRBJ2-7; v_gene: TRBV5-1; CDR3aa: CASSLASSYEQYF
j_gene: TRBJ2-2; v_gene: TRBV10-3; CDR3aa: CAIRGASGGNGELFF
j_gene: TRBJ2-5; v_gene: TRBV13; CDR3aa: CASSLWDDQETQYF
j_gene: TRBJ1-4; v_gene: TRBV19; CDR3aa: CASSRRGNEKLFF
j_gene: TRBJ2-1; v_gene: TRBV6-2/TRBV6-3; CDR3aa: CASSYSLTGGSNEQFF
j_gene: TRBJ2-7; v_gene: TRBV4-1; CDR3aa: CASRGSIEQYF
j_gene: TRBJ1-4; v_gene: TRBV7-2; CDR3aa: CASSPRQGALFF
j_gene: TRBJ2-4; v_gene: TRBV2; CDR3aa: CARGGTGKTKNIQYF
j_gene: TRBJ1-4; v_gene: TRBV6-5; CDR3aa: CASSYSGTGHEKLFF
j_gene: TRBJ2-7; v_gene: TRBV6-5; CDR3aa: CASRVQGVGEQYF
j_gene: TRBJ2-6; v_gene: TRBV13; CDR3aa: CASSPGGTGGLAGANVLTF
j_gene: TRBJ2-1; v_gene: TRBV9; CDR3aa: CASSVGRGNEQFF
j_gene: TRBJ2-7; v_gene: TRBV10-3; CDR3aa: CAISDLGTYEQYF
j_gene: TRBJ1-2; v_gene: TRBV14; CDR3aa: CASSQDWGENYGYTF
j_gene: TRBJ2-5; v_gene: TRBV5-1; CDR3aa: CASSQQGLRIQETQYF
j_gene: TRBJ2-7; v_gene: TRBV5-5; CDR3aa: CASSLEWTGGHEQYF
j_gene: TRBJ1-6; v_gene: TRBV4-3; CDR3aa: CASSLDFSSSYNSPLHF